This T cell receptor (beta chain) was recovered during a study of HIV-infected patients and healthy controls. All unsorted peripheral T cells were captured because whole blood was used without fractionation. Enrolled donors were untreated HIV-infected adults about to begin antiretroviral therapy. Alpha and beta constant-region primers primed reverse transcription of about 470 ng RNA. Each of the alpha and beta chains got its own library through chain-specific third strand synthesis with indices. TCRdb fed the 5' RACE reads into MiXCR, producing one record per CDR3 protein. This table holds 8,000 to 10,000 distinct CDR3 sequences, 7.3% found once. This clonotype was detected ten times or more. No antigen is known for it. Whole-study results and caveats: CDR3 sharing between individuals was lower in HIV-infected patients than in healthy controls. Eight alpha and eight beta V genes differed significantly in mean usage between HIV-infected patients and controls. CMV-associated CDR3s mostly grew nonsignificantly during therapy, while HIV-associated CDR3s declined significantly.

The CDR3 runs to 20 residues. Germline CDR1 and CDR2: SGHAT and FQNNGV. V lost 1 base, J lost 6 bases, and 22 bases stayed unmatched. This receptor was identified in an adult with HIV infection. Sequenced here: blood, sampled before antiretroviral therapy. This rearrangement joins TRBV11-2 to TRBJ1-2; 8 positions match TRBD1. CDR3 protein: CASSLGPIGQGFSSGDGYTF. CDR3 DNA sequence: TGTGCCAGCAGCTTAGGTCCTATAGGACAGGGTTTCTCTTCGGGAGATGGCTACACCTTC.